This T cell receptor beta chain is from a study of cytomegalovirus exposure and HLA in healthy donors. The study's findings and limits: A later analysis reportedly found fewer N-insertions in an Asian-associated ancestry cluster than the roughly 670-donor mean. Association of approximately 18,000 TCR beta sequences with HLA alleles was found at 0.05 false discovery rate in a later analysis.

In the PCR, 60 Vbeta and 13 Jbeta primers were used. Libraries were prepared by immunoSEQ multiplex PCR; TCRdb keeps only in-frame clonotypes and omits some of them. The table has fewer than 150,000 clones, 78% seen once. CDR3 length: 16 residues. The ends lost 5 bases at V and 7 bases at J; junction bases unmatched: 12. From germline, CDR1 is SGDLS and CDR2 YYNGEE. Regarding this clone: The antigen is undetermined.

The sequencing input was PBMCs. V usage is TRBV9 and J usage is TRBJ2-3; 11 bases map to TRBD2. This clonotype was obtained from a woman aged 40 to 49 in good health and CMV-seropositive. CDR3 sequence (DNA): TGTGCCAGCAGTGAGGGGACTAGCGGCTTAATCAATACGCAGTATTTT. Amino acids: CASSEGTSGLINTQYF.